This TCR beta chain was identified during a study of neurological immune-mediated disorders. Germline V gives CDR1 MGHRA, CDR2 YSYEKL. This CDR3 has 13 amino acids. Trimming shortened V by 4 bases and J by 6 bases, and 13 bases separated the two germline ends. Study conclusions and caveats: TCR clonal expansion peaked in HTLV-1-associated myelopathy patients and was lowest in multiple sclerosis patients. No expanded-clone CDR3 amino acid sequence recurred across subjects, suggesting private TCR-beta repertoires. There was no clinical or MRI feature that was associated with the multiple sclerosis repertoire cluster.

Time point noted: longitudinal time-point 3. This clonotype has at least ten counts. Antigen specificity is unknown. The cDNA came from 5'RACE, which used 10-nucleotide random UMIs. TCRdb re-derived calls from the 5' RACE reads in MiXCR, one entry per CDR3 protein. The table has 84,000 or so distinct CDR3 sequences, 3.5% to 5.5% seen once. This chain uses TRBV4-1 with TRBJ2-7, with D perhaps TRBD1 (5 bases). Sequencing used PBMCs. The TCR sequence derives from a woman aged 60-75 years with multiple sclerosis. This chain's CDR3 is CASSPSRVGEQYF. CDR3 coding DNA: TGCGCCAGCAGCCCTTCCAGGGTTGGCGAGCAGTACTTC.